This is a list of T cell receptor beta chains from one sample in a study of T cell changes during pregnancy in multiple sclerosis. Here immunoSEQ multiplex PCR was the method, and the copy in TCRdb shows in-frame clones only, minus some. This table holds some 100,000 clones, more than 80% found once. The sequencing used peripheral blood, collected in the second trimester of pregnancy. These receptors came from a female donor with multiple sclerosis, enrolled in a pregnancy study. CDR3s include the opening cysteine and the closing phenylalanine or tryptophan. The order of the fields is clone size, D gene, V gene, J gene, CDR3 protein, CDR3 DNA. A D gene is named only where the DNA matches it firmly. Size values are once, few and many counts, or a class for expanded clones, and some rows have none.

abundance: NA
d_gene: TRBD1
v_gene: TRBV7-9
j_gene: TRBJ1-1
CDR3aa: CASSFPRQGRTEAFF
CDR3nt: TGTGCCAGCAGCTTCCCGCGACAGGGAAGAACTGAAGCTTTCTTT

abundance: NA
d_gene: NA
v_gene: TRBV5-1
j_gene: TRBJ2-2
CDR3aa: CASSSATNTGELFF
CDR3nt: TGCGCCAGCAGTTCCGCTACGAACACCGGGGAGCTGTTTTTT

abundance: NA
d_gene: TRBD1
v_gene: TRBV6-5
j_gene: TRBJ2-7
CDR3aa: CASRMTGTGELEQYF
CDR3nt: TGTGCCAGCCGAATGACCGGGACAGGGGAGCTCGAGCAGTACTTC

abundance: NA
d_gene: NA
v_gene: TRBV27
j_gene: TRBJ1-6
CDR3aa: CASKGGSYNSPLHF
CDR3nt: TGTGCCAGTAAGGGGGGGTCCTATAATTCACCCCTCCACTTT

abundance: NA
d_gene: NA
v_gene: TRBV7-9
j_gene: TRBJ1-1
CDR3aa: CASSWGSEAFF
CDR3nt: TGTGCCAGCAGCTGGGGCTCTGAAGCTTTCTTT

abundance: NA
d_gene: TRBD1
v_gene: TRBV13
j_gene: TRBJ1-5
CDR3aa: CASSLRGDNQPQHF
CDR3nt: TGTGCCAGCAGCCTCAGGGGGGACAATCAGCCCCAGCATTTT

abundance: NA
d_gene: NA
v_gene: TRBV5-8
j_gene: TRBJ1-5
CDR3aa: CASSFLGGVVSQPQHF
CDR3nt: TGTGCCAGCAGCTTCTTAGGAGGCGTGGTGAGCCAGCCCCAGCATTTT

abundance: NA
d_gene: TRBD1
v_gene: TRBV5-1
j_gene: TRBJ1-1
CDR3aa: CASSLNRGENTEAFF
CDR3nt: TGCGCCAGCAGCCTAAACAGGGGGGAGAACACTGAAGCTTTCTTT

abundance: NA
d_gene: TRBD1
v_gene: TRBV6-6
j_gene: TRBJ2-4
CDR3aa: CASRTGTGRDIQYF
CDR3nt: TGTGCCAGCAGGACCGGGACAGGGAGGGACATTCAGTACTTC

abundance: once
d_gene: NA
v_gene: TRBV30
j_gene: TRBJ1-1
CDR3aa: CAWSVHGRGGNTEAFF
CDR3nt: TGTGCCTGGAGTGTGCATGGGCGGGGGGGGAACACTGAAGCTTTCTTT

abundance: NA
d_gene: TRBD1
v_gene: TRBV27
j_gene: TRBJ2-5
CDR3aa: CASSLLGQGGETQYF
CDR3nt: TGTGCCAGCAGTTTGTTAGGACAGGGCGGGGAGACCCAGTACTTC

abundance: NA
d_gene: NA
v_gene: TRBV7-2
j_gene: TRBJ2-7
CDR3aa: CASSVDPAGIPYEQYF
CDR3nt: TGTGCCAGCAGCGTAGACCCTGCAGGGATCCCCTACGAGCAGTACTTC

abundance: NA
d_gene: NA
v_gene: TRBV5-1
j_gene: TRBJ2-7
CDR3aa: CASSPRGLGGITYEQYF
CDR3nt: TGCGCCAGCAGCCCGCGTGGGCTGGGCGGGATTACCTACGAGCAGTACTTC

abundance: few
d_gene: TRBD1
v_gene: TRBV19
j_gene: TRBJ2-4
CDR3aa: CASSYGQGLAKNIQYF
CDR3nt: TGTGCCAGTAGTTACGGACAGGGCCTAGCCAAAAACATTCAGTACTTC

abundance: NA
d_gene: NA
v_gene: TRBV9
j_gene: TRBJ2-7
CDR3aa: CASSVSGNSYEQYF
CDR3nt: TGTGCCAGCAGCGTAAGTGGCAACTCCTACGAGCAGTACTTC

abundance: NA
d_gene: TRBD1
v_gene: TRBV7-9
j_gene: TRBJ1-5
CDR3aa: CASSPTGQGDQPQHF
CDR3nt: TGTGCCAGCAGCCCAACGGGACAGGGGGACCAGCCCCAGCATTTT

abundance: NA
d_gene: NA
v_gene: TRBV6-5
j_gene: TRBJ2-3
CDR3aa: CASRDGNGVTDTQYF
CDR3nt: TGTGCCAGCAGGGACGGGAATGGGGTCACAGATACGCAGTATTTT

abundance: NA
d_gene: NA
v_gene: TRBV27
j_gene: TRBJ1-4
CDR3aa: CASSLSGGSNEKLFF
CDR3nt: TGTGCCAGCAGTTTATCTGGCGGGAGTAATGAAAAACTGTTTTTT

abundance: once
d_gene: NA
v_gene: TRBV28
j_gene: TRBJ2-6
CDR3aa: CASSVQGTSGANVLTF
CDR3nt: TGTGCCAGCAGTGTACAGGGCACCTCTGGGGCCAACGTCCTGACTTTC

abundance: NA
d_gene: TRBD1
v_gene: TRBV5-4
j_gene: TRBJ1-2
CDR3aa: CASTQDRAYGYTF
CDR3nt: TGTGCCAGCACCCAAGACAGGGCGTATGGCTACACCTTC

abundance: NA
d_gene: TRBD1
v_gene: TRBV4-2
j_gene: TRBJ1-1
CDR3aa: CASSQDRDRTRSFF
CDR3nt: TGTGCCAGCAGCCAAGATCGGGACAGAACTCGAAGCTTCTTT

abundance: NA
d_gene: TRBD2
v_gene: TRBV5-1
j_gene: TRBJ2-1
CDR3aa: CASRLAGALNEQFF
CDR3nt: TGCGCCAGCAGACTAGCGGGAGCGCTGAATGAGCAGTTCTTC

abundance: NA
d_gene: NA
v_gene: TRBV6-5
j_gene: TRBJ1-1
CDR3aa: CASRAQGSTFF
CDR3nt: TGTGCCAGCAGGGCCCAGGGTTCGACTTTCTTT

abundance: NA
d_gene: NA
v_gene: TRBV5-6
j_gene: TRBJ1-1
CDR3aa: CASSSGGAGAFF
CDR3nt: TGTGCCAGCAGCTCCGGGGGGGCTGGGGCTTTCTTT

abundance: NA
d_gene: NA
v_gene: TRBV27
j_gene: TRBJ1-2
CDR3aa: CASSLRGSYGYTF
CDR3nt: TGTGCCAGCAGTTTAAGGGGCAGCTATGGCTACACCTTC

abundance: NA
d_gene: NA
v_gene: TRBV19
j_gene: TRBJ2-2
CDR3aa: CASSPRRSSVTGELFF
CDR3nt: TGTGCCAGTAGTCCCCGACGGAGTTCGGTCACCGGGGAGCTGTTTTTT

abundance: NA
d_gene: NA
v_gene: TRBV27
j_gene: TRBJ1-1
CDR3aa: CASSLRNRADTEAFF
CDR3nt: TGTGCCAGCAGTTTAAGGAACAGGGCGGACACTGAAGCTTTCTTT

abundance: NA
d_gene: NA
v_gene: TRBV29-1
j_gene: TRBJ2-1
CDR3aa: CSVHPDSIREQFF
CDR3nt: TGCAGCGTTCACCCGGACAGTATAAGGGAGCAGTTCTTC

abundance: NA
d_gene: NA
v_gene: TRBV5-1
j_gene: TRBJ2-3
CDR3aa: CASSLALTGTDTQYF
CDR3nt: TGCGCCAGCAGCTTGGCTCTGACTGGCACAGATACGCAGTATTTT

abundance: few
d_gene: TRBD1
v_gene: TRBV7-7
j_gene: TRBJ2-2
CDR3aa: CASSPGQGITGELFF
CDR3nt: TGTGCCAGCAGCCCGGGACAGGGGATCACCGGGGAGCTGTTTTTT

abundance: NA
d_gene: TRBD1
v_gene: TRBV16
j_gene: TRBJ1-4
CDR3aa: CASNTGAINEKLFF
CDR3nt: TGTGCCAGCAACACAGGGGCGATTAATGAAAAACTGTTTTTT

abundance: NA
d_gene: TRBD1
v_gene: TRBV10-1
j_gene: TRBJ2-7
CDR3aa: CASSEGTGAIDEQYF
CDR3nt: TGCGCCAGCAGTGAGGGAACAGGGGCGATCGACGAGCAGTACTTC

abundance: NA
d_gene: TRBD2
v_gene: TRBV6-1
j_gene: TRBJ2-7
CDR3aa: CASRLAGFYEQYF
CDR3nt: TGTGCCAGCCGGCTAGCGGGATTTTACGAGCAGTACTTC

abundance: NA
d_gene: NA
v_gene: TRBV30
j_gene: TRBJ1-1
CDR3aa: CAWSEPMNTEAFF
CDR3nt: TGTGCCTGGAGTGAGCCCATGAACACTGAAGCTTTCTTT

abundance: NA
d_gene: NA
v_gene: TRBV29-1
j_gene: TRBJ1-2
CDR3aa: CSVGRGGDRYGYTF
CDR3nt: TGCAGCGTTGGTAGGGGGGGCGACCGCTATGGCTACACCTTC

abundance: NA
d_gene: NA
v_gene: TRBV19
j_gene: TRBJ1-1
CDR3aa: CASSRPGGWAEAFF
CDR3nt: TGTGCCAGTAGTAGACCCGGGGGATGGGCTGAAGCTTTCTTT

abundance: NA
d_gene: NA
v_gene: TRBV5-1
j_gene: TRBJ1-3
CDR3aa: CASSLKGESGNTIYF
CDR3nt: TGCGCCAGCAGCTTGAAAGGGGAATCTGGAAACACCATATATTTT

abundance: few
d_gene: TRBD1
v_gene: TRBV5-4
j_gene: TRBJ1-2
CDR3aa: CASSSKAGQGNYGYTF
CDR3nt: TGTGCCAGCAGCTCTAAGGCGGGACAGGGGAACTATGGCTACACCTTC

abundance: NA
d_gene: TRBD2
v_gene: TRBV27
j_gene: TRBJ2-1
CDR3aa: CASRARPGAGGAPYNEQFF
CDR3nt: TGTGCCAGCAGGGCCCGGCCAGGCGCGGGAGGGGCGCCCTACAATGAGCAGTTCTTC

abundance: NA
d_gene: NA
v_gene: TRBV6-5
j_gene: TRBJ1-1
CDR3aa: CASSLLRSSRAFF
CDR3nt: TGTGCCAGCAGTTTACTAAGGAGTTCTCGAGCTTTCTTT

abundance: NA
d_gene: TRBD2
v_gene: TRBV7-2
j_gene: TRBJ2-5
CDR3aa: CASSQGGGGETQYF
CDR3nt: TGTGCCAGCAGCCAAGGCGGGGGTGGGGAGACCCAGTACTTC

abundance: NA
d_gene: TRBD1
v_gene: TRBV19
j_gene: TRBJ2-7
CDR3aa: CASSDRDRFYEQYF
CDR3nt: TGTGCCAGTAGTGACCGGGACAGGTTTTACGAGCAGTACTTC

abundance: NA
d_gene: NA
v_gene: TRBV5-1
j_gene: TRBJ2-3
CDR3aa: CASSLDLDTQYF
CDR3nt: TGCGCCAGCAGCTTGGATCTAGATACGCAGTATTTT